The next 10 T cell receptor beta chains were all read from a single sample in a study of T cells in localized non-small cell lung cancer. Assay used: immunoSEQ multiplex PCR; TCRdb lists only in-frame clones, some missing. The sample records about 59,000 clones, around 90% being singletons. The starting material was peripheral blood, obtained before any cancer treatment. These TCRs come from a man between 35 and 75 years old with stage I squamous cell lung carcinoma.

The J gene is TRBJ1-2, the V gene TRBV7-9; 8 nucleotides agree with TRBD1. The CDR3 covers 14 residues. The germline V gene encodes CDR1 SEHNR and CDR2 FQNEAQ (reference sequence). Trimming cost V 5 bases and J 3 bases; bases outside gene matches: 5. The CDR3 region is CASSPGQGDYGYTF. In DNA, the CDR3 is TGTGCCAGCAGCCCAGGACAGGGAGACTATGGCTACACCTTC.

V gene TRBV7-3 combines with J gene TRBJ2-2, with 7 bases matching TRBD1. The V and J ends lost 1 base and 4 bases, in that order; junction bases with no gene match: 3. CDR1 and CDR2 from the germline V gene are SGHTA and FQGTGA. There are 15 residues in the CDR3. The CDR3 DNA is TGTGCCAGCAGCTTAATGGCAGGGGGCACCGGGGAGCTGTTTTTT. Protein sequence: CASSLMAGGTGELFF. The variable domain in full, completed from reference TRBV7-3 and TRBJ2-2, reads GAGVSQTPSNKVTEKGKYVELRCDPISGHTALYWYRQSLGQGPEFLIYFQGTGAADDSGLPNDRFFAVRPEGSVSTLKIQRTERGDSAVYLCASSLMAGGTGELFFGEGSRLTVL.

The chain joins TRBV7-9 to TRBJ2-3, with TRBD2 identical over 13 bases. V shed 3 bases and J 5 bases; nucleotides not matched to a gene: 2. The CDR3 consists of 15 residues. The germline CDR1 and CDR2 sequences are SEHNR and FQNEAQ (reference sequence). The CDR3 DNA reads TGTGCCAGCAGCTTTCGGACTAGCGGGAGAGATACGCAGTATTTT. It specifies CASSFRTSGRDTQYF.

The chain carries TRBV27 and TRBJ2-7; no clear D. Germline-derived CDR1 and CDR2 are MNHEY and SMNVEV (reference sequence). This CDR3 comprises 12 residues. Trimming took off 3 bases at V and 7 bases at J, with 10 bases between the two ends. CDR3 sequence: CASSFPGLEQYF. The CDR3 coding sequence is TGTGCCAGCAGTTTCCCCGGATTGGAGCAGTACTTC.

This clone was counted only a few times. The CDR3 here is CASSIRSMNTEAFF. In DNA, the CDR3 is TGTGCCAGTAGTATAAGGAGCATGAACACTGAAGCTTTCTTT. The chain employs TRBV19 and TRBJ1-1, with unresolved D. This CDR3 region has 14 residues. The V gene lost 2 bases and the J gene lost 0 bases, with 7 bases spanning the gap. Germline V lookup: CDR1 LNHDA, CDR2 SQIVND (reference sequence). Using reference TRBV19 and TRBJ1-1 for the parts outside the CDR3, the full variable domain is DGGITQSPKYLFRKEGQNVTLSCEQNLNHDAMYWYRQDPGQGLRLIYYSQIVNDFQKGDIAEGYSVSREKKESFPLTVTSAQKNPTAFYLCASSIRSMNTEAFFGQGTRLTVV.

The chain couples TRBV10-3 to TRBJ2-3, with 11 positions matching TRBD2. After removal of 7 bases from V and 6 bases from J, the junction contained 15 bases not matched to a gene. This CDR3 comprises 17 residues. Germline CDR1 is ENHRY and CDR2 is SYGVKD. Written as DNA, the CDR3 is TGTGCCATCACCTCTGCCCGGGGGACTAGCGGATCGGATACGCAGTATTTT. Protein: CAITSARGTSGSDTQYF.

This clone has only a few counts. CDR3 in DNA: TGTGCCAGTACCCCAGAGGGCAGGCACTATGGCTACACCTTC. This codes for CASTPEGRHYGYTF. The chain links TRBV19 to TRBJ1-2; D is unresolved. CDR1 and CDR2 from the germline V gene are LNHDA and SQIVND (reference sequence). The CDR3 runs to 14 residues. Trimming cost V 7 bases and J 3 bases, with 15 bases left between them.

This clone was observed once. The rearrangement joins TRBV19 to TRBJ1-5, with no clear D. The CDR3 loop spans 17 amino acids. The V gene lost 3 bases and the J gene lost 6 bases, with 21 bases spanning the gap. Germline V gene sequence: CDR1 LNHDA, CDR2 SQIVND (reference sequence). The CDR3 DNA reads TGTGCCAGTAGTATCGACTCGGGCGGGCGGCGGGGTCAGCCCCAGCATTTT. Translated, it gives CASSIDSGGRRGQPQHF. Full variable domain (missing parts from reference TRBV19 and TRBJ1-5): DGGITQSPKYLFRKEGQNVTLSCEQNLNHDAMYWYRQDPGQGLRLIYYSQIVNDFQKGDIAEGYSVSREKKESFPLTVTSAQKNPTAFYLCASSIDSGGRRGQPQHFGDGTRLSIL.

The genes are TRBV30 and TRBJ1-1, with D perhaps TRBD1 (6 bases). CDR3 length: 13 residues. The germline V gene encodes CDR1 GTSNPN and CDR2 SVGIG (reference sequence). Trimming left V 0 bases short and J 5 bases short, with 10 bases between. CDR3 nucleotides: TGTGCCTGGAGTGTCAGGGGACGGACTGAAGCTTTCTTT. Protein sequence: CAWSVRGRTEAFF. The full variable domain, with the rest looked up from reference TRBV30 and TRBJ1-1, is SQTIHQWPATLVQPVGSPLSLECTVEGTSNPNLYWYRQAAGRGLQLLFYSVGIGQISSEVPQNLSASRPQDRQFILSSKKLLLSDSGFYLCAWSVRGRTEAFFGQGTRLTVV.

This chain links TRBV6-1 with TRBJ2-1; D is perhaps TRBD2 (6 bases). CDR3 length: 15 amino acids. Germline CDR1 is MNHNS and CDR2 is SASEGT. Trimming took 7 bases from V and 0 from J, leaving 13 bases between them. The CDR3 spells CASIRLGSSYNEQFF. DNA for the CDR3: TGTGCCAGCATTCGACTAGGTTCCTCCTACAATGAGCAGTTCTTC.